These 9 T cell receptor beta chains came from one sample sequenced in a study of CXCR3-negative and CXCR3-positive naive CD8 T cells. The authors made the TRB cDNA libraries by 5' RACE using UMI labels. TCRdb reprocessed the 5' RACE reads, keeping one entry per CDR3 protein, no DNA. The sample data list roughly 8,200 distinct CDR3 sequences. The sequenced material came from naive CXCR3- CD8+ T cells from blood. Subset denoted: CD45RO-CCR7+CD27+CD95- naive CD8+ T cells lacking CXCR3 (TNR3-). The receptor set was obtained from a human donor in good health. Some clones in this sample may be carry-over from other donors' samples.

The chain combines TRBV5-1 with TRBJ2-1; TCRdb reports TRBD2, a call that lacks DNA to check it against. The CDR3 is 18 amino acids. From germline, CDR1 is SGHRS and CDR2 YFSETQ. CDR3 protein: CASSLPPGLAGGPVEQFF.

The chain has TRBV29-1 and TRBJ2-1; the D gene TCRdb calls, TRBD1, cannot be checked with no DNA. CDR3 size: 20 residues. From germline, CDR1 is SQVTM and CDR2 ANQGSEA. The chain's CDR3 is CSATGWVQGASELEVNEQFF.

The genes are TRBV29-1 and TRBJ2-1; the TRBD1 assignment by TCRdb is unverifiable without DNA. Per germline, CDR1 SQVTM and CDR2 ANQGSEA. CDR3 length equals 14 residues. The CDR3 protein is CSVEDLRGTNEQFF.

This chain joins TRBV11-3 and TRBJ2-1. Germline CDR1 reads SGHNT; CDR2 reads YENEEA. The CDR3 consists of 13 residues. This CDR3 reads CASSSFSYNEQFF.

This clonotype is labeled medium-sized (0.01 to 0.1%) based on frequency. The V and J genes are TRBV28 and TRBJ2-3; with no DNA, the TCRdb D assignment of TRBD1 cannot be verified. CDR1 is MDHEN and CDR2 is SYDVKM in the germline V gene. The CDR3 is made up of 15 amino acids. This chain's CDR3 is CASSLNGKEADTQYF. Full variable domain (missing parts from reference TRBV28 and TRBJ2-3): DVKVTQSSRYLVKRTGEKVFLECVQDMDHENMFWYRQDPGLGLRLIYFSYDVKMKEKGDIPEGYSVSREKKERFSLILESASTNQTSMYLCASSLNGKEADTQYFGPGTRLTVL.

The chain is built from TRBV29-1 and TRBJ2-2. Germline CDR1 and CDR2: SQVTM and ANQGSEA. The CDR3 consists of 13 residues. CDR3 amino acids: CSVWEPNTGELFF.

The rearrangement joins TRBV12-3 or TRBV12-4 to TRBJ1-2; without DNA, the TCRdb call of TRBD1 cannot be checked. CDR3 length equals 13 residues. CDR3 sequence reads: CASSRGKGYGYTF.

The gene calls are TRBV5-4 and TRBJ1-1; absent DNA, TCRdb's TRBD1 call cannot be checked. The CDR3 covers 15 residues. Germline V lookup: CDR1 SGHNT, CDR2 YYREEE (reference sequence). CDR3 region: CASSPEGQGYTEAFF.

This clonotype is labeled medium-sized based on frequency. The CDR3 is CASSDFSGYDEQFF. J is TRBJ2-1 and V is TRBV25-1. Germline CDR1 is MGHDK and CDR2 is SYGVNS. This CDR3 has 14 residues.